Below are 16 T cell receptor beta chains sequenced from a single sample in a study of T cell changes during pregnancy in multiple sclerosis (dated by TCRdb to the late 2010s). Libraries were prepared through the immunoSEQ multiplex PCR assay. The table was pulled from immuneACCESS by TCRdb, which kept in-frame rearrangements only. Such tables lose some clones; where checked, under half of the loss comes from unresolved V genes, and the rest has no known cause. The sample yields about 64,000 clones; about 96% were counted once. The ten largest clonotypes hold 2% to 2.5% of the sample. This sample comprised CD8+ T cells from peripheral blood mononuclear cells, obtained after pregnancy. The receptors derive from a female donor with multiple sclerosis, enrolled in a pregnancy study.

Details on this clone: The junction differs from germline at one of its ends, possibly a read error. The rearrangement joins TRBV2 to TRBJ1-2; D is ambiguous. The germline V gene has CDR1 SNHLY and CDR2 FYNNEI. The CDR3 is 15 residues long. This CDR3 is CASSEAPSGNYGYTF. DNA of the CDR3: TGTGCCAGCAGCGAAGCGCCGTCGGGGAACTATGGCTACACCTTC.

The genes are TRBV28 and TRBJ2-7; 9 nucleotides agree with TRBD2. In germline, CDR1 is MDHEN, CDR2 SYDVKM. CDR3 length: 15 amino acids. Trimming cost V 7 bases and J 1 base; bases outside gene matches: 8. In DNA, the CDR3 is TGTGCCAGCACCCAAAGGGGACTAGCATCCTACGAGCAGTACTTC. It translates to CASTQRGLASYEQYF.

The chain combines TRBV27 with TRBJ2-2; TRBD2 aligns across 9 bases. The CDR3 has 15 residues. The V gene's germline CDR1 is MNHEY and CDR2 SMNVEV (reference sequence). V lost 6 bases, J lost 3 bases, and 5 bases stayed unmatched. The CDR3 loop reads CASRQTSGYTGELFF. CDR3 coding DNA: TGTGCCAGCAGACAGACTAGCGGTTACACCGGGGAGCTGTTTTTT.

The rearrangement joins TRBV6-5 to TRBJ2-7; 7 positions agree with TRBD1. V lost 6 bases, J lost 5 bases, and 7 bases stayed unmatched. There are 13 residues in the CDR3. Germline CDR1 reads MNHEY; CDR2 reads SVGAGI. The chain's CDR3 is CASSRQGAHEQYF. As DNA, the CDR3 is TGTGCCAGCAGCCGACAGGGTGCTCACGAGCAGTACTTC.

The chain uses TRBV19 and TRBJ1-2; 7 nucleotides match TRBD1. Germline V gene data show CDR1 as LNHDA and CDR2 as SQIVND (reference sequence). The CDR3 is made up of 13 amino acids. V gave up 6 bases and J gave up 8 bases; unmatched junction bases: 9. The CDR3 sequence is CASSYRTGVGYTF. The CDR3 coding sequence is TGTGCCAGTAGCTACCGAACAGGGGTCGGCTACACCTTC.

This chain uses TRBV27 with TRBJ2-7, with D maybe TRBD2 (5 bases). Germline loops: CDR1 MNHEY, CDR2 SMNVEV (reference sequence). Trimming shortened V by 6 bases and J by 5 bases, and 20 bases separated the two germline ends. The CDR3 totals 15 residues. CDR3 nucleotide sequence: TGTGCCAGCAGGCCCCGTTGGGCGGGCCTTGACGAGCAGTACTTC. Amino acids: CASRPRWAGLDEQYF.

This clone appeared once. V and J are TRBV5-1 and TRBJ2-7; D remains ambiguous. Trimming removed 0 bases from V and 6 bases from J, with 10 bases in between. The CDR3 consists of 13 residues. Germline CDR1 reads SGHRS; CDR2 reads YFSETQ. CDR3 sequence: CASSLADNFEQYF. The CDR3 nucleotides read TGCGCCAGCAGCTTGGCCGACAACTTCGAGCAGTACTTC.

This chain connects TRBV7-9 to TRBJ2-2, with 12 bases identical to TRBD2. With V trimmed by 4 bases and J by 3 bases, 9 bases remained unmatched. CDR3 length equals 18 residues. Per the germline V gene, CDR1 is SEHNR and CDR2 is FQNEAQ (reference sequence). CDR3 DNA sequence: TGTGCCAGCAGCTCCTCTCTAGCGGGAGGGCCTCACACCGGGGAGCTGTTTTTT. Protein product: CASSSSLAGGPHTGELFF. Complete variable domain (other parts from reference TRBV7-9 and TRBJ2-2): DTGVSQNPRHKITKRGQNVTFRCDPISEHNRLYWYRQTLGQGPEFLTYFQNEAQLEKSRLLSDRFSAERPKGSFSTLEIQRTEQGDSAMYLCASSSSLAGGPHTGELFFGEGSRLTVL.

The J gene is TRBJ2-7, the V gene TRBV7-6; 11 positions agree with TRBD2. The CDR3 runs 18 residues. Trimming at V came to 1 base and at J to 3 bases, leaving 11 bases not matched to a gene. Germline loops: CDR1 SGHVS, CDR2 FNYEAQ. CDR3 DNA: TGTGCCAGCAGCTTAGACTCCGGACTAGCGGGTGGGGACTACGAGCAGTACTTC. It encodes CASSLDSGLAGGDYEQYF. Full variable domain (outside the CDR3, taken from reference TRBV7-6 and TRBJ2-7): GAGVSQSPRYKVTKRGQDVALRCDPISGHVSLYWYRQALGQGPEFLTYFNYEAQQDKSGLPNDRFSAERPEGSISTLTIQRTEQRDSAMYRCASSLDSGLAGGDYEQYFGPGTRLTVT.

The CDR3 loop is CASSPSAANTGELFF. CDR3 nucleotides: TGTGCCAGCAGCCCGAGCGCGGCGAACACCGGGGAGCTGTTTTTT. V and J are TRBV7-9 and TRBJ2-2; D is unclear. The ends were cut back, 5 bases at V and 0 bases at J, with 10 bases in the middle. Germline V lookup: CDR1 SEHNR, CDR2 FQNEAQ (reference sequence). The CDR3 totals 15 residues. The entire variable domain, with the rest obtained from reference TRBV7-9 and TRBJ2-2, is as follows: DTGVSQNPRHKITKRGQNVTFRCDPISEHNRLYWYRQTLGQGPEFLTYFQNEAQLEKSRLLSDRFSAERPKGSFSTLEIQRTEQGDSAMYLCASSPSAANTGELFFGEGSRLTVL.

V usage is TRBV13 and J usage is TRBJ2-1; D might be TRBD2 (5 bases). The CDR3 runs to 12 residues. CDR1 is PRHDT and CDR2 is FYEKMQ in the germline V gene (reference sequence). The V gene lost 5 bases and the J gene lost 4 bases, with 6 bases spanning the gap. This CDR3 reads CASSPGYNEQFF. In nucleotides, the CDR3 is TGTGCCAGCAGCCCGGGATACAATGAGCAGTTCTTC. The complete variable domain, with remaining parts taken from reference TRBV13 and TRBJ2-1, reads AAGVIQSPRHLIKEKRETATLKCYPIPRHDTVYWYQQGPGQDPQFLISFYEKMQSDKGSIPDRFSAQQFSDYHSELNMSSLELGDSALYFCASSPGYNEQFFGPGTRLTVL.

This chain joins TRBV6-6 and TRBJ2-1, with D tentatively TRBD1 (6 bases). CDR1 and CDR2 from the germline V gene are MNHNY and SVGAGI (reference sequence). V lost 5 bases and J 5 bases, leaving 19 bases between the germline ends. CDR3 length equals 16 residues. This chain's CDR3 is CASSPLFLGTHNEQFF. The DNA for the CDR3 is TGTGCCAGCAGTCCCCTTTTCTTAGGGACACACAATGAGCAGTTCTTC.

V gene TRBV29-1 combines with J gene TRBJ2-7, with 7 bases aligning to TRBD2. The germline V gene encodes CDR1 SQVTM and CDR2 ANQGSEA. The CDR3 contains 13 residues. The ends lost 1 base at V and 2 bases at J; junction bases unmatched: 2. This chain's CDR3 is CSVEGAGTYEQYF. CDR3 DNA sequence: TGCAGCGTTGAAGGAGCGGGGACCTACGAGCAGTACTTC.

The CDR3 DNA is TGTGCCAGCAGTGAAGGGGACAGAGCAATCTACGAGCAGTACTTC. Amino acid sequence: CASSEGDRAIYEQYF. The rearrangement joins TRBV2 to TRBJ2-7; 7 positions match TRBD1. Germline V lookup: CDR1 SNHLY, CDR2 FYNNEI. Trimming took 1 base from V and 3 from J; bases not matched to a gene: 6. This CDR3 contains 15 residues.

V usage is TRBV29-1 and J usage is TRBJ2-7, with a possible D match to TRBD2 (5 bases). In germline, CDR1 is SQVTM, CDR2 ANQGSEA. This CDR3 is built from 11 residues. Deletions cut 5 bases from V and 5 bases from J, with 10 bases between. The CDR3 DNA sequence: TGCAGCGTTAACCAGGAGGACGAGCAGTACTTC. It specifies CSVNQEDEQYF.

The chain uses TRBV19 and TRBJ2-7; 9 nucleotides line up with TRBD1. Germline V lookup: CDR1 LNHDA, CDR2 SQIVND (reference sequence). Trimming removed 7 bases from V and 3 bases from J; junction bases left unmatched: 4. There are 13 residues in the CDR3. DNA of the CDR3: TGTGCCAGTACCGGGACAGGGAGCTACGAGCAGTACTTC. Amino acid sequence: CASTGTGSYEQYF. Based on the CDR3 plus reference TRBV19 and TRBJ2-7, the full variable domain is DGGITQSPKYLFRKEGQNVTLSCEQNLNHDAMYWYRQDPGQGLRLIYYSQIVNDFQKGDIAEGYSVSREKKESFPLTVTSAQKNPTAFYLCASTGTGSYEQYFGPGTRLTVT.